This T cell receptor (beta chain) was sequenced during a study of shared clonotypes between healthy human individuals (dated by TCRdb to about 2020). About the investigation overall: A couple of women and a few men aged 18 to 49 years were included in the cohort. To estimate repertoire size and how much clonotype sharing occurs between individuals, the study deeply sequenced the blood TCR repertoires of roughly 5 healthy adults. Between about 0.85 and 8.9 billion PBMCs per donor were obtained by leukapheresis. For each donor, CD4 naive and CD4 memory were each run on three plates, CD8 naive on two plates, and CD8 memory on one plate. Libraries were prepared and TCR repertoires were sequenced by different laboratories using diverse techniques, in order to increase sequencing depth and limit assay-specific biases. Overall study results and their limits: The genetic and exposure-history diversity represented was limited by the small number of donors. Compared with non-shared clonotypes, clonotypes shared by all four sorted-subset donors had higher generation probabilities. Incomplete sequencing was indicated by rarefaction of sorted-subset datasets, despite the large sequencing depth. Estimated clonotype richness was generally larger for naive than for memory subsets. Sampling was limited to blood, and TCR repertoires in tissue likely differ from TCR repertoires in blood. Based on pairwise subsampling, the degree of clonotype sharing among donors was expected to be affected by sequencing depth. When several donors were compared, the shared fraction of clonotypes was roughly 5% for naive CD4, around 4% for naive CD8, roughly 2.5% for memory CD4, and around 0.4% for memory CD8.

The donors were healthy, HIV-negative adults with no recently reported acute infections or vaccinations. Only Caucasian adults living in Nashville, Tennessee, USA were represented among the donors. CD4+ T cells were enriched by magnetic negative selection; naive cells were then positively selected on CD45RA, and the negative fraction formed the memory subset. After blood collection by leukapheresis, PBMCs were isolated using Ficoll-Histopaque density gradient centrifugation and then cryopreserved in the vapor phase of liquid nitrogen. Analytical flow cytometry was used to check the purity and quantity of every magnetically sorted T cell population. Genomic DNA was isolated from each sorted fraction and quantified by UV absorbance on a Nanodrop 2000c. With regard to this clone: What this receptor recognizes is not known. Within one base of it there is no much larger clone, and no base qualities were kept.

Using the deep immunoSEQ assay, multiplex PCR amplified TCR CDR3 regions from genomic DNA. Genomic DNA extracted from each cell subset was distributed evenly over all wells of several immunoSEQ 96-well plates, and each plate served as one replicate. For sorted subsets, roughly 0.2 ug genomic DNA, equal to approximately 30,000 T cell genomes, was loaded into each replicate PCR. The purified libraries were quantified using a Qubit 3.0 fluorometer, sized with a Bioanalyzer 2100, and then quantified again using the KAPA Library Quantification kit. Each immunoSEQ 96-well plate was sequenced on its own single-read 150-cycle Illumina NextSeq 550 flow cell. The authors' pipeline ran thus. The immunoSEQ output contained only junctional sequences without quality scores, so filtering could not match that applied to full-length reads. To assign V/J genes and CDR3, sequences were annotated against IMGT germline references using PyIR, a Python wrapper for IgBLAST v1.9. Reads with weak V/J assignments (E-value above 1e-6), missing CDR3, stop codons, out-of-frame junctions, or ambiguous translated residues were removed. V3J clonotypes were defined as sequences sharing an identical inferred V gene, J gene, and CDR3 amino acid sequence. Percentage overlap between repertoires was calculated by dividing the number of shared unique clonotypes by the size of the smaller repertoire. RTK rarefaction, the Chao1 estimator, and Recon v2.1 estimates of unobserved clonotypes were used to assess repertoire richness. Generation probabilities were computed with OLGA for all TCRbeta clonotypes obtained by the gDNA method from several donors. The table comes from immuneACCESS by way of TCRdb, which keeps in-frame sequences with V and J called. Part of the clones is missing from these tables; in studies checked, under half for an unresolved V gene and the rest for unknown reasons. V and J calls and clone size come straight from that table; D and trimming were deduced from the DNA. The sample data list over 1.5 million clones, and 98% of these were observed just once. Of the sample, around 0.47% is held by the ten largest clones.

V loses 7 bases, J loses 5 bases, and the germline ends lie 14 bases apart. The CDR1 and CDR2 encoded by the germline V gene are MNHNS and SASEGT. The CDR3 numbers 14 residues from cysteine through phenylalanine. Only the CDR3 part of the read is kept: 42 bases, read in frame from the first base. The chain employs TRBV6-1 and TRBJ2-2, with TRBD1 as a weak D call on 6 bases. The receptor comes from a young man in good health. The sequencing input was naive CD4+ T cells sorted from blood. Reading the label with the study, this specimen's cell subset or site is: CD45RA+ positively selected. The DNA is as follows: TGTGCCAGCAAGGTGGGAACAGGGACCGGGGAGCTGTTTTTT. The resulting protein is CASKVGTGTGELFF.